The rows below give T cell receptor beta chains drawn from one sample of a study of T-cell memory formation after mild COVID-19. TCRdb recomputed calls from the 5' RACE reads with MiXCR, one row per CDR3 protein. Of 65,000 to 90,000 distinct CDR3 sequences listed, around 14% are singletons. Sequenced material: PBMCs or a T cell subset sorted from them (not recorded which). These receptor sequences come from an adult woman who had mild COVID-19 (a few samples of this study predate the infection). Cell type and time point are not known. Both conserved end residues are part of each CDR3. The order of the fields is V gene, J gene, clone size, D gene, CDR3 DNA, CDR3 protein. The D gene is left open where the match is weak. Size tells how often a clone was seen (once, few, many) or the class of an expanded clone, and some rows leave it out.

V gene: TRBV12-3/TRBV12-4; J gene: TRBJ2-2; clone size: NA; D gene: NA; CDR3 DNA: TGTGCCAGCAGGGCGGAATCGAACACCGGGGAGCTGTTTTTT; CDR3 protein: CASRAESNTGELFF
V gene: TRBV12-3/TRBV12-4; J gene: TRBJ2-7; clone size: NA; D gene: NA; CDR3 DNA: TGTGCCAGCAGTAGGGTATTCTACGAGCAGTACTTC; CDR3 protein: CASSRVFYEQYF
V gene: TRBV4-1; J gene: TRBJ2-5; clone size: many; D gene: TRBD2; CDR3 DNA: TGCGCCAGCAGCCAAGATCGGGATGGTAGCGGGGGATTCCGAGAGACCCAGTACTTC; CDR3 protein: CASSQDRDGSGGFRETQYF
V gene: TRBV7-9; J gene: TRBJ2-5; clone size: few; D gene: NA; CDR3 DNA: TGTGCCAGCAGCTTAGTCCGTTCGGCGGAGACCCAGTACTTC; CDR3 protein: CASSLVRSAETQYF
V gene: TRBV27; J gene: TRBJ2-1; clone size: NA; D gene: NA; CDR3 DNA: TGTGCCAGCAGTTTATCCCCGCGGGAAAGCTCCTACAATGAGCAGTTCTTC; CDR3 protein: CASSLSPRESSYNEQFF
V gene: TRBV12-3/TRBV12-4; J gene: TRBJ2-7; clone size: few; D gene: NA; CDR3 DNA: TGTGCCAGCAGCCCCTTACCGGGAGAGGTCGGCGAGCAGTACTTC; CDR3 protein: CASSPLPGEVGEQYF
V gene: TRBV7-3; J gene: TRBJ2-1; clone size: few; D gene: NA; CDR3 DNA: TGTGCCAGCAGCTTAGATAGTGCAGGGGCTAACAATGAGCAGTTCTTC; CDR3 protein: CASSLDSAGANNEQFF
V gene: TRBV6-4; J gene: TRBJ1-1; clone size: NA; D gene: NA; CDR3 DNA: TGTGCCAGCAGTGACTCAGGAGAGGCACCCTCTGAAGCTTTCTTT; CDR3 protein: CASSDSGEAPSEAFF
V gene: TRBV2; J gene: TRBJ2-7; clone size: NA; D gene: TRBD2; CDR3 DNA: TGTGCCAGCCTTAAGCGGGGGTCCTACGAGCAGTACTTC; CDR3 protein: CASLKRGSYEQYF
V gene: TRBV12-3/TRBV12-4; J gene: TRBJ2-7; clone size: few; D gene: NA; CDR3 DNA: TGTGCCAGCAGTGACTTCTACGAGCAGTACTTC; CDR3 protein: CASSDFYEQYF
V gene: TRBV9; J gene: TRBJ2-7; clone size: NA; D gene: TRBD1; CDR3 DNA: TGTGCCAGCAGCGTAGGACTTCCGGGACAGGGGTCCTACGAGCAGTACTTC; CDR3 protein: CASSVGLPGQGSYEQYF
V gene: TRBV5-1; J gene: TRBJ2-5; clone size: NA; D gene: NA; CDR3 DNA: TGCGCCAGCAGCTTGGTAGGGGGGAACCAAGAGACCCAGTACTTC; CDR3 protein: CASSLVGGNQETQYF
V gene: TRBV29-1; J gene: TRBJ2-1; clone size: few; D gene: TRBD2; CDR3 DNA: TGCAGTGGCGGGGGAAATGAGCAGTTCTTC; CDR3 protein: CSGGGNEQFF
V gene: TRBV11-3; J gene: TRBJ2-7; clone size: NA; D gene: NA; CDR3 DNA: TGTGCCAGCAACTTCCGAGGGGGGGACCCCGAGCAGTACTTC; CDR3 protein: CASNFRGGDPEQYF
V gene: TRBV12-3/TRBV12-4; J gene: TRBJ2-1; clone size: few; D gene: NA; CDR3 DNA: TGTGCCAGCAGTTGGGGGGCGCGAGAGCAGTTCTTC; CDR3 protein: CASSWGAREQFF
V gene: TRBV5-1; J gene: TRBJ2-3; clone size: few; D gene: TRBD2; CDR3 DNA: TGCGCCAGCAGCTTGGTTCCTAGCGGGGGGATAAGCACAGATACGCAGTATTTT; CDR3 protein: CASSLVPSGGISTDTQYF
V gene: TRBV27; J gene: TRBJ2-3; clone size: few; D gene: NA; CDR3 DNA: TGTGCCAGCAGTCGCGTAAATCTTGATACGCAGTATTTT; CDR3 protein: CASSRVNLDTQYF
V gene: TRBV30; J gene: TRBJ1-5; clone size: few; D gene: NA; CDR3 DNA: TGTGCCTGTTCCGGGATCGGGAATCAGCCCCAGCATTTT; CDR3 protein: CACSGIGNQPQHF
V gene: TRBV30; J gene: TRBJ2-5; clone size: NA; D gene: NA; CDR3 DNA: TGTGCCTGGAGTGTACTGACAGCCCAAGAGACCCAGTACTTC; CDR3 protein: CAWSVLTAQETQYF
V gene: TRBV15; J gene: TRBJ2-5; clone size: few; D gene: TRBD2; CDR3 DNA: TGTGCCACCAGCCCCCATCGAACTAGCGGGAGAGAGACCCAGTACTTC; CDR3 protein: CATSPHRTSGRETQYF
V gene: TRBV7-9; J gene: TRBJ1-2; clone size: NA; D gene: NA; CDR3 DNA: TGTGCCAGCGCCACAGGTGTCACCGAAGAAGGCTACACCTTC; CDR3 protein: CASATGVTEEGYTF
V gene: TRBV7-3; J gene: TRBJ1-5; clone size: few; D gene: NA; CDR3 DNA: TGTGCCAGCAGCTTAGATGGTCAGCCCCAGCATTTT; CDR3 protein: CASSLDGQPQHF
V gene: TRBV29-1; J gene: TRBJ2-1; clone size: few; D gene: TRBD2; CDR3 DNA: TGCAGCGTTGAATTTCCGTCAGGGATTATCAGCGGGGATACCTACAATGAGCAGTTCTTC; CDR3 protein: CSVEFPSGIISGDTYNEQFF
V gene: TRBV9; J gene: TRBJ2-2; clone size: few; D gene: TRBD1; CDR3 DNA: TGTGCCAGCAGCTCAACGACAGGGCACCGTCCGGGGGAGCTGTTTTTT; CDR3 protein: CASSSTTGHRPGELFF
V gene: TRBV14; J gene: TRBJ1-6; clone size: NA; D gene: TRBD1; CDR3 DNA: TGTGCCAGCAGCGCGGGACAGAATAATTCACCCCTCCACTTT; CDR3 protein: CASSAGQNNSPLHF
V gene: TRBV6-2/TRBV6-3; J gene: TRBJ2-3; clone size: few; D gene: NA; CDR3 DNA: TGTGCCAGCAGTTACTGGTCACTCACAGATACGCAGTATTTT; CDR3 protein: CASSYWSLTDTQYF
V gene: TRBV9; J gene: TRBJ2-3; clone size: NA; D gene: TRBD2; CDR3 DNA: TGTGCCAGCAGCGCGGCTAGCGGGGGGGCAGATACGCAGTATTTT; CDR3 protein: CASSAASGGADTQYF
V gene: TRBV7-6; J gene: TRBJ2-3; clone size: few; D gene: NA; CDR3 DNA: TGTGCCAGCAGCCTCCCGGGACCAATATCAACAGATACGCAGTATTTT; CDR3 protein: CASSLPGPISTDTQYF
V gene: TRBV7-9; J gene: TRBJ2-5; clone size: NA; D gene: NA; CDR3 DNA: TGTGCCAGCAGTCTCGAGATTCCTCCCCAGGAGACCCAGTACTTC; CDR3 protein: CASSLEIPPQETQYF
V gene: TRBV12-3/TRBV12-4; J gene: TRBJ2-7; clone size: few; D gene: NA; CDR3 DNA: TGTGCCAGCAGTCCCCAGCTAAATCCCCCCTACGAGCAGTACTTC; CDR3 protein: CASSPQLNPPYEQYF
V gene: TRBV5-1; J gene: TRBJ2-7; clone size: few; D gene: TRBD2; CDR3 DNA: TGCGCCAGCAGCTACCTTCTAGCGGGGGGGCCCGAGCAGTACTTC; CDR3 protein: CASSYLLAGGPEQYF
V gene: TRBV7-8; J gene: TRBJ2-1; clone size: few; D gene: TRBD2; CDR3 DNA: TGTGCCAGCGGGTCTAGCGGGAACAATGAGCAGTTCTTC; CDR3 protein: CASGSSGNNEQFF
V gene: TRBV7-8; J gene: TRBJ1-3; clone size: few; D gene: TRBD1; CDR3 DNA: TGTGCCAGCAGCGCCCGGACAGGGACCGACACCATATATTTT; CDR3 protein: CASSARTGTDTIYF
V gene: TRBV7-2; J gene: TRBJ2-5; clone size: NA; D gene: TRBD2; CDR3 DNA: TGTGCCAGCAGCTGGGACGCGGGGGACCAAGAGACCCAGTACTTC; CDR3 protein: CASSWDAGDQETQYF
V gene: TRBV21-1; J gene: TRBJ1-2; clone size: NA; D gene: NA; CDR3 DNA: TGTGCCAGCAGCAAAGGGAGGGACCGCTATGGCTACACCTTC; CDR3 protein: CASSKGRDRYGYTF
V gene: TRBV6-5; J gene: TRBJ2-5; clone size: few; D gene: NA; CDR3 DNA: TGTGCCAGCAGTAGTCTCTATCAAGGTACCCAGTACTTC; CDR3 protein: CASSSLYQGTQYF
V gene: TRBV18; J gene: TRBJ2-7; clone size: NA; D gene: NA; CDR3 DNA: TGTGCCAGCTCACCGAATACGCCACCCTACGAGCAGTACTTC; CDR3 protein: CASSPNTPPYEQYF